What follows are 20 T cell receptor beta chains derived from one specimen sequenced in a study of metastatic and nonmetastatic thyroid tumors. From the PCR reads, TCRdb re-called clones with MiXCR. The sample has tens of thousands of clones, around an eighth seen once; the top ten hold roughly an eighth. No treatment had been given to any patient before thyroid surgery. The sequenced sample was blood. All receptors come from a female donor with papillary thyroid cancer or a benign thyroid nodule (not recorded which). Some clones in this sample may be carry-over from other donors' samples.

This clone was observed at least ten times. The rearrangement joins TRBV5-8 to TRBJ2-7; no definite D call. Germline lookup yields CDR1 SGHTS and CDR2 YDEGEE. V was cut by 0 bases and J by 0 bases, with 13 bases left in between. There are 16 residues in the CDR3. The CDR3 DNA reads TGTGCCAGCAGCTTGGGCGTAGACCTAACCTCCTACGAGCAGTACTTC. It is translated as CASSLGVDLTSYEQYF.

This clone was picked up many times. CDR3 residues: CSASTSAEGTQYF. CDR3 DNA: TGCAGTGCTTCGACTAGCGCCGAAGGGACCCAGTACTTC. V is TRBV20-1 and J is TRBJ2-5; 8 bases align to TRBD2. This CDR3 has 13 amino acids. The J segment lost 7 bases and the V segment lost 5 bases, leaving 9 bases of the junction unmatched. Germline values: CDR1 DFQATT, CDR2 SNEGSKA (reference sequence).

As DNA, the CDR3 is TGTGCCAGCAGCCGACCAGGCGGAGGGTCGAATGAAAAACTGTTTTTT. It specifies CASSRPGGGSNEKLFF. This chain links TRBV14 with TRBJ1-4; D is unresolved. V was pared by 4 bases and J by 5 bases, with 17 bases between. This CDR3 region has 16 residues. CDR1 and CDR2 from the germline V gene are SGHDN and FVKESK.

This clone was observed at least ten times. The V call is TRBV27, the J call TRBJ2-1; no clear D gene. The CDR3 contains 15 residues. V lost 3 bases to trimming and J lost 3 bases, with 12 bases between them. Germline V gene lookup returns CDR1 MNHEY and CDR2 SMNVEV (reference sequence). DNA of the CDR3: TGTGCCAGCAGTTTGGAGTCTTTGGGCTACAATGAGCAGTTCTTC. It codes for CASSLESLGYNEQFF.

This clone came up many times. The chain combines TRBV18 with TRBJ1-5, with a tentative D call TRBD1 (6 bases). V shed 3 bases and J shed 0 bases, with 15 bases lying between them. The CDR3 has 17 residues. CDR1 and CDR2 (germline): KGHSH, LQKENI. CDR3 nucleotide sequence: TGTGCCAGCTCACCCACGACAGGAGATTATAGCAATCAGCCCCAGCATTTT. Encoded protein: CASSPTTGDYSNQPQHF.

In this sample, this clone turned up many times. The V and J genes are TRBV27 and TRBJ2-3, with 15 bases fitting TRBD2. This CDR3 has 17 residues. In germline, CDR1 is MNHEY, CDR2 SMNVEV (reference sequence). Trimming took 4 bases from V and 7 from J; bases not matched to a gene: 9. The CDR3: CASSSIGTSGRLNTQYF. For the CDR3, the DNA is TGTGCCAGCAGTTCCATTGGGACTAGCGGGAGGTTGAATACGCAGTATTTT.

Many counts were recorded for this clone. The J gene is TRBJ1-3, the V gene TRBV6-5, with 9 positions matching TRBD1. With 0 bases clipped from V and 1 base from J, the junction kept 4 bases outside the gene matches. This CDR3 region has 17 residues. The germline CDR1 and CDR2 sequences are MNHEY and SVGAGI. This CDR3 reads CASSYSGTGISGNTIYF. The CDR3 DNA reads as TGTGCCAGCAGTTACTCCGGGACAGGGATTTCTGGAAACACCATATATTTT.

In its sample, this clone was seen many times. J is TRBJ1-1 and V is TRBV5-1; D call uncertain. The germline V gene has CDR1 SGHRS and CDR2 YFSETQ. The CDR3 loop spans 12 amino acids. Trimming took off 5 bases at V and 6 bases at J, with 11 bases between the two ends. The CDR3: CASSSGSSEAFF. The CDR3 DNA sequence: TGCGCCAGCAGTTCCGGGAGTTCTGAAGCTTTCTTT.

This clone occurred many times. The conserved phenylalanine or tryptophan is not found at the CDR3 terminus, so this likely reflects a read error. No DNA is shown, since the ends of the CDR3 on it are uncertain; the CDR3 is the one TCRdb lists. The chain links TRBV18 to TRBJ2-7; no DNA check was done on the table's D call, TRBD1. Germline values: CDR1 KGHSH, CDR2 LQKENI. The CDR3 sequence runs 12 residues, both termini included. CDR3 loop: CASSNGMGHAGL.

The gene calls are TRBV6-2 or TRBV6-3 and TRBJ2-3; TRBD2 agrees at 14 bases. The germline CDR1 and CDR2 sequences are MNHEY and SVGEGT. The length of the CDR3 is 17 residues. The ends lost 6 bases at V and 5 bases at J; junction bases unmatched: 10. The CDR3 loop reads CASSRGTSGSNGDTQYF. The DNA of the CDR3 is TGTGCCAGCAGCCGCGGGACTAGCGGGAGTAACGGAGATACGCAGTATTTT.

This clone is judged large (0.1 to 1%). This chain connects TRBV6-2 or TRBV6-3 to TRBJ1-5; the D is unclear. The CDR3 contains 13 residues. Germline V gene sequence: CDR1 MNHEY, CDR2 SVGEGT. V dropped 2 bases and J dropped 3 bases, with 5 bases sitting between them. The CDR3 sequence: CASSYRDNQPQHF. For the CDR3, the DNA is TGTGCCAGCAGTTACAGGGACAATCAGCCCCAGCATTTT.

This clone appeared many times. V gene TRBV20-1 combines with J gene TRBJ1-4; D may be TRBD1 (6 bases). Trimming removed 0 bases from V and 4 bases from J, with 12 bases in between. Germline V lookup: CDR1 DFQATT, CDR2 SNEGSKA (reference sequence). The CDR3 is 15 residues long. CDR3 in amino acids: CSARDLGADNEKLFF. The CDR3 coding sequence is TGCAGTGCTAGAGATTTGGGGGCAGATAATGAAAAACTGTTTTTT.

This clone was seen ten or more times. V usage is TRBV28 and J usage is TRBJ2-7; D possibly corresponds to TRBD2 (5 bases). V was trimmed by 3 bases and J by 5 bases, leaving 14 bases between them. The germline V gene encodes CDR1 MDHEN and CDR2 SYDVKM. There are 14 residues in the CDR3. The CDR3 DNA follows: TGTGCCAGCAGTTTCCCCGGGGTGAGCAACGAGCAGTACTTC. The encoded protein is CASSFPGVSNEQYF.

This clone was counted at least ten times. This chain connects TRBV5-4 to TRBJ2-3; D ambiguous. CDR1 is SGHNT, CDR2 YYREEE, per germline (reference sequence). Trimming shortened V by 2 bases and J by 0 bases, and 7 bases separated the two germline ends. This CDR3 has 14 amino acids. The CDR3 loop is CASSFGLSTDTQYF. The CDR3 nucleotides read TGTGCCAGCAGCTTTGGGTTAAGCACAGATACGCAGTATTTT.

This clone was picked up many times. The chain employs TRBV7-3 and TRBJ2-5, with 8 bases aligning to TRBD2. V shed 5 bases, J shed 4 bases, and the junction held 12 bases outside the gene matches. The CDR3 length is 16 residues. The germline V gene has CDR1 SGHTA and CDR2 FQGTGA. The CDR3 loop is CASSPRGGVARETQYF. In DNA, the CDR3 is TGTGCCAGCAGCCCCCGGGGGGGAGTAGCGAGAGAGACCCAGTACTTC. Full variable domain (rest looked up from reference TRBV7-3 and TRBJ2-5): GAGVSQTPSNKVTEKGKYVELRCDPISGHTALYWYRQSLGQGPEFLIYFQGTGAADDSGLPNDRFFAVRPEGSVSTLKIQRTERGDSAVYLCASSPRGGVARETQYFGPGTRLLVL.

There are many counts of this clone. Here the CDR3 DNA reads TGTGCCAGTAGTATGCGGGGGGGGATTGCAACTAATGAAAAACTGTTTTTT. It yields the protein CASSMRGGIATNEKLFF. The chain joins TRBV19 to TRBJ1-4, with D tentatively TRBD1 (5 bases). The germline V and J ends were trimmed by 3 bases and 0 bases, with 14 bases remaining between them. The CDR3 is 17 residues long. CDR1 LNHDA and CDR2 SQIVND come from the germline V gene (reference sequence).

This clone showed up many times. The chain uses TRBV28 and TRBJ1-2, with unresolved D. Germline V gene data show CDR1 as MDHEN and CDR2 as SYDVKM. The length of the CDR3 is 13 residues. V lost 4 bases and J lost 1, with 7 bases in between. CDR3 nucleotide sequence: TGTGCCAGCAGTTCCGTCAATAACTATGGCTACACCTTC. Protein sequence: CASSSVNNYGYTF.

The chain links TRBV12-3 or TRBV12-4 to TRBJ2-7, with D possibly matching TRBD1 (5 bases). There are 12 residues in the CDR3. Trimming cost V 4 bases and J 4 bases, with 8 bases left between them. CDR3 DNA sequence: TGTGCCAGCAGTTGGGGCAGGTACGAGCAGTACTTC. Encoded protein: CASSWGRYEQYF.

Worth noting for this clone: A much larger clonotype is one base distant, so this may be a read error. Other DNA sequences in this specimen translate into the identical CDR3. The chain employs TRBV2 and TRBJ2-3; D may be TRBD1 or TRBD2 (5 bases each). Germline V CDR1 and CDR2: SNHLY, FYNNEI. With 3 bases removed from V and 0 bases from J, the gap between germline ends came to 13 bases. This CDR3 is built from 16 residues. The DNA for the CDR3 is TGTGCCAGCAGTGATGAGGGGTATACGAGCACAGATACGCAGTATTTT. It encodes CASSDEGYTSTDTQYF. The full variable domain, in which reference TRBV2 and TRBJ2-3 provide the parts outside the CDR3, is EPEVTQTPSHQVTQMGQEVILRCVPISNHLYFYWYRQILGQKVEFLVSFYNNEISEKSEIFDDQFSVERPDGSNFTLKIRSTKLEDSAMYFCASSDEGYTSTDTQYFGPGTRLTVL.

This clone was counted at least ten times. This chain's CDR3 is CSAETGTGGTYGYTF. CDR3 in DNA: TGCAGTGCCGAGACCGGGACAGGGGGAACCTATGGCTACACCTTC. V usage is TRBV20-1 and J usage is TRBJ1-2; 11 nucleotides line up with TRBD1. With V trimmed by 6 bases and J by 4 bases, 10 bases remained unmatched. This CDR3 spans 15 amino acids. CDR1 DFQATT and CDR2 SNEGSKA come from the germline V gene (reference sequence).